These 14 T cell receptor beta chains share one sample of origin, sequenced in a study of beta chain features in type 1 diabetes. Study-level results: In all four CD4+ subsets, TCRB CDR3 length was significantly, moderately reduced in type 1 diabetes.

Antigens for these TCRs are unknown. The whole isolated RNA underwent reverse transcription, so sequencing captured expressed TCRB transcripts. Sequencing was performed with immunoSEQ multiplex PCR; in TCRdb, only in-frame clones are kept and a portion is missing. The sample includes about 700,000 clones, 13% seen only once; the top ten take roughly 0.022%. Sequencing was performed on naive CD4+ T cells from blood. These receptors originate from a man aged 18 to 29 with type 1 diabetes.

In the case of this clone: Distinct nucleotide sequences in the sample also encode this CDR3. This chain connects TRBV2 to TRBJ2-1; TRBD2 matches at 8 bases. The CDR3 has 14 residues. The V gene's germline CDR1 is SNHLY and CDR2 FYNNEI. With 6 bases clipped from V and 0 bases from J, the junction kept 1 base outside the gene matches. This CDR3 reads CASRGTSSYNEQFF. The CDR3, as DNA: TGTGCCAGCAGAGGGACTAGCTCCTACAATGAGCAGTTCTTC.

The DNA of the CDR3 is TGTGCCTGGAGTGTGCAGGGAGGGTTCGAGCAGTACTTC. It specifies CAWSVQGGFEQYF. The chain combines TRBV30 with TRBJ2-7, with 7 positions matching TRBD2. The CDR3 consists of 13 residues. Trimming cost V 0 bases and J 6 bases; bases outside gene matches: 5. Germline CDR1 is GTSNPN and CDR2 is SVGIG (reference sequence).

This clone showed up just a few times. J is TRBJ2-7 and V is TRBV30, with D tentatively TRBD1 or TRBD2 (7 bases each). The germline V gene encodes CDR1 GTSNPN and CDR2 SVGIG (reference sequence). Trimming cost V 0 bases and J 4 bases, with 16 bases left between them. The CDR3 consists of 15 residues. This chain's CDR3 is CAWSVTRQGGYEQYF. CDR3 in DNA: TGTGCCTGGAGTGTAACGCGACAGGGAGGGTACGAGCAGTACTTC.

This clone was picked up a small number of times. The V and J genes are TRBV9 and TRBJ2-7, with D tentatively TRBD1 (5 bases). V was shortened by 0 bases and J by 2 bases, with 12 bases between the two germline ends. CDR1 is SGDLS, CDR2 YYNGEE, per germline. This CDR3 has 15 residues. Written as DNA, the CDR3 is TGTGCCAGCAGCGTAGCAGTTGACAGCCCCTACGAGCAGTACTTC. As protein: CASSVAVDSPYEQYF.

V usage is TRBV16 and J usage is TRBJ2-7; the D call may be TRBD1 or TRBD2 (6 bases each). CDR1 is KGHSY and CDR2 is FQNENV in the germline V gene. The CDR3 extends over 15 amino acids. The ends were cut back, 2 bases at V and 3 bases at J, with 14 bases in the middle. DNA for the CDR3: TGTGCCAGCAGCCAACACGCGGGACACATCTACGAGCAGTACTTC. Translated, it gives CASSQHAGHIYEQYF.

This clone was seen more than once but under ten times. CDR3 in amino acids: CASRSGQAAYGYTF. CDR3 in DNA: TGTGCCAGTAGATCGGGACAGGCCGCCTATGGCTACACCTTC. This rearrangement joins TRBV19 to TRBJ1-2; 8 bases match TRBD1. CDR1 is LNHDA, CDR2 SQIVND, per germline (reference sequence). Trimming took 6 bases from V and 4 from J; bases not matched to a gene: 7. This CDR3 spans 14 amino acids.

As DNA, the CDR3 is TGTGCCGCGGCATCGAACACCGGGGAGCTGTTTTTT. It translates to CAAASNTGELFF. This rearrangement joins TRBV7-9 to TRBJ2-2; D unresolved. Germline V gene data show CDR1 as SEHNR and CDR2 as FQNEAQ (reference sequence). V lost 11 bases and J 0 bases, leaving 7 bases between the germline ends. The CDR3 has 12 residues.

This clone was seen a few times. The rearrangement joins TRBV30 to TRBJ2-2, with no clear D. This CDR3 contains 14 residues. CDR1 is GTSNPN, CDR2 SVGIG, per germline (reference sequence). Trimming removed 4 bases at V and 0 bases at J, with 9 bases between. The CDR3 coding sequence is TGTGCCTGGACAGCGCGGCCGAACACCGGGGAGCTGTTTTTT. Its translation: CAWTARPNTGELFF.

The chain uses TRBV11-1 and TRBJ1-2; TRBD1 agrees at 7 bases. The CDR3 extends over 15 amino acids. CDR1 and CDR2 from the germline V gene are SGHAT and FQDESV (reference sequence). The V segment lost 5 bases and the J segment 4 bases; nucleotides outside the gene matches: 10. In DNA, the CDR3 is TGTGCCAGCAGCCCAGGGGGACAGTCTATCTATGGCTACACCTTC. It is translated as CASSPGGQSIYGYTF.

This clone was seen more than once but under ten times. The chain uses TRBV11-3 and TRBJ2-7, with no clear D. There are 13 residues in the CDR3. Per germline, CDR1 SGHNT and CDR2 YENEEA. Trimming left V 0 bases short and J 3 bases short, with 6 bases between. The CDR3: CASSLESNYEQYF. CDR3 nucleotide sequence: TGTGCCAGCAGCTTAGAGTCCAACTACGAGCAGTACTTC.

The rearrangement links TRBV30 to TRBJ2-1, with 14 bases lining up with TRBD2. Germline lookup yields CDR1 GTSNPN and CDR2 SVGIG (reference sequence). The V and J ends lost 6 bases and 8 bases, in that order; junction bases with no gene match: 12. The CDR3 extends over 16 amino acids. The CDR3 reads CACTRGLAGARDEQFF. The CDR3 nucleotides are TGTGCCTGCACAAGGGGACTAGCGGGGGCCCGGGATGAGCAGTTCTTC. The full variable domain, its missing parts supplied by reference TRBV30 and TRBJ2-1, is SQTIHQWPATLVQPVGSPLSLECTVEGTSNPNLYWYRQAAGRGLQLLFYSVGIGQISSEVPQNLSASRPQDRQFILSSKKLLLSDSGFYLCACTRGLAGARDEQFFGPGTRLTVL.

This clone was counted only a few times. The chain combines TRBV4-2 with TRBJ1-1; a weak D match, TRBD1 (5 bases). Germline V gene sequence: CDR1 LGHNA, CDR2 YNFKEQ. V was trimmed by 0 bases and J by 0 bases, leaving 23 bases between them. The CDR3 runs to 20 residues. CDR3 nucleotide sequence: TGTGCCAGCAGCCAAGATGTGCTGAGAGGGACCCGTCTTATGAACACTGAAGCTTTCTTT. Amino acid sequence: CASSQDVLRGTRLMNTEAFF.

V is TRBV4-2 and J is TRBJ2-2; D may be TRBD2 (6 bases). The germline CDR1 and CDR2 sequences are LGHNA and YNFKEQ. V lost 3 bases and J 7 bases, leaving 12 bases between the germline ends. This CDR3 comprises 14 residues. CDR3 in DNA: TGTGCCAGCAGCCATCGAAGGGACTTCGGGGAGCTGTTTTTT. It specifies CASSHRRDFGELFF.

The CDR3 DNA follows: TGTGCCAGCAAAACGACAGGGCCGCAGGGACGCCAAGAGACCCAGTACTTC. Protein: CASKTTGPQGRQETQYF. The chain combines TRBV25-1 with TRBJ2-5, with TRBD1 matching 7 bases. From germline, CDR1 is MGHDK and CDR2 SYGVNS. The V gene end was trimmed by 7 bases and the J gene end by 1 base; junction bases not matched to a gene: 15. The CDR3 has 17 amino acids.